Sequencing of this TCR beta chain was carried out in a study of response to subunit inactivated influenza vaccine. Trimming cost V 3 bases and J 2 bases, with 8 bases left between them. Germline CDR1 reads LGHDT; CDR2 reads YNNKEL (reference sequence). The CDR3 runs 13 residues. TCRdb re-called the RT-PCR reads through MiXCR, storing one row per CDR3 protein. The sample holds about 190,000 distinct CDR3 sequences, 14% seen once. In the case of this clonotype: Antigen: not known.

Study-level points and caveats: There was a suggestion from the authors that each seasonal influenza vaccination recruits few new T cells.

The chain has TRBV3-1 and TRBJ2-7; D remains unclear. The source was CD8+ T cells sorted from PBMCs, collected about 5 days after vaccination. The receptor comes from a man aged 50 or older who received an inactivated influenza vaccine. The CDR3 reads CASSHQQTYEQYF. Written as DNA, the CDR3 is TGTGCCAGCAGCCATCAACAAACCTACGAGCAGTACTTC.